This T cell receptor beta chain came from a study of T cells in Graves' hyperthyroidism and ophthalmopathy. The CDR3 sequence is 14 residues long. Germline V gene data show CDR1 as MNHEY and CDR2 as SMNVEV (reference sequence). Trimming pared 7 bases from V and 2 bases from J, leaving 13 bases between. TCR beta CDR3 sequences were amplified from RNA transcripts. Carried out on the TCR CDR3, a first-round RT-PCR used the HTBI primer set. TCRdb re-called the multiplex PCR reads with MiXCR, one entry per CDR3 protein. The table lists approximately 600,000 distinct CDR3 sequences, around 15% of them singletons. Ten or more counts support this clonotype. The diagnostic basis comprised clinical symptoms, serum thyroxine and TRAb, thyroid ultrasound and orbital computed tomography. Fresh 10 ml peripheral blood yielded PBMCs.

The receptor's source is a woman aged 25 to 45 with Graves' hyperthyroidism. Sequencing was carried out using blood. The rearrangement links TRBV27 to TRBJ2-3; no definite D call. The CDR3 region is CASTLVRLTDTQYF. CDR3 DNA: TGTGCCAGCACACTTGTCCGTCTCACAGATACGCAGTATTTT.